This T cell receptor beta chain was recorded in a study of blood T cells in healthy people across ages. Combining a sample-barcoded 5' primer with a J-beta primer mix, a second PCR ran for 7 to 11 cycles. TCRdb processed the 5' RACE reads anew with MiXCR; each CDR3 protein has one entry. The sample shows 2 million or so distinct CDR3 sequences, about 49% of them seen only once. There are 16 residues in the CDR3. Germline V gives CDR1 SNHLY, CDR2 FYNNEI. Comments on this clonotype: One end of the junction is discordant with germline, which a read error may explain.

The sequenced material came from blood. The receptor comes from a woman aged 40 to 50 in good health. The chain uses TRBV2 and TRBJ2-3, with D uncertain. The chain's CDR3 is CAGSVLGFGSTDTQYF. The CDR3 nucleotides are TGTGCCGGCAGTGTGCTAGGTTTCGGTAGCACAGATACGCAGTATTTT.